This T cell receptor (beta chain) was observed in a study of T cell responses to AZD1222 COVID-19 vaccine. The study's findings and limits: Vaccination with two AZD1222 doses was followed by a rise in Spike-specific TCR breadth and depth.

Generated by immunoSEQ multiplex PCR, the TCRdb table keeps only in-frame clones and is missing some. The data hold approximately 100,000 clones, with more than 75% observed a single time. The CDR3 covers 11 residues. Per the germline V gene, CDR1 is SNHLY and CDR2 is FYNNEI. V was pared by 1 base and J by 10 bases, with 7 bases between. Turning to this clone: Its antigen remains unidentified.

The chain carries TRBV2 and TRBJ1-1; D call uncertain. The source was peripheral blood, collected on day 0 of AZD1222 vaccination. This clonotype was obtained from an adult in good health. The CDR3 spells CASSEVKRAFF. For the CDR3, the DNA is TGTGCCAGCAGTGAAGTGAAGAGAGCTTTCTTT.